A single sample gave rise to the 9 T cell receptor beta chains below, sequenced in a study of blood T cell repertoires in COVID-19. The assay was immunoSEQ multiplex PCR, and TCRdb's table has in-frame clones only and misses some. The sample has about 130,000 clones, around 79% seen once. The sequencing sample was made of peripheral blood. These receptor sequences come from a woman aged 70-85 years with COVID-19, enrolled during active disease.

The chain joins TRBV5-1 to TRBJ2-1; D not resolved. This CDR3 is built from 16 residues. V lost 3 bases and J 0 bases, leaving 13 bases between the germline ends. Germline V gene sequence: CDR1 SGHRS, CDR2 YFSETQ. The CDR3 sequence is CASSSSFFGSYNEQFF. The CDR3 bases are TGCGCCAGCAGCTCCTCGTTCTTCGGCTCCTACAATGAGCAGTTCTTC. The full variable domain, with the rest looked up from reference TRBV5-1 and TRBJ2-1, is KAGVTQTPRYLIKTRGQQVTLSCSPISGHRSVSWYQQTPGQGLQFLFEYFSETQRNKGNFPGRFSGRQFSNSRSEMNVSTLELGDSALYLCASSSSFFGSYNEQFFGPGTRLTVL.

This sequence joins TRBV9 and TRBJ2-3; D possibly corresponds to TRBD1 (5 bases). Per the germline V gene, CDR1 is SGDLS and CDR2 is YYNGEE. The CDR3 covers 15 residues. The V end was cut by 1 base, the J end by 4 bases, with 13 bases between. CDR3 sequence: CASSVRGLGSDTQYF. DNA for the CDR3: TGTGCCAGCAGCGTAAGGGGCCTAGGGTCAGATACGCAGTATTTT.

This clone was detected once. The chain couples TRBV19 to TRBJ2-1; 8 nucleotides align to TRBD1. The CDR3 covers 16 residues. J was trimmed by 0 bases and V by 6 bases; bases with no gene match: 7. The V gene's germline CDR1 is LNHDA and CDR2 SQIVND (reference sequence). In nucleotides, the CDR3 is TGTGCCAGTAGGGGACAGGATCCTAGCTCCTACAATGAGCAGTTCTTC. Translated: CASRGQDPSSYNEQFF.

CDR3 sequence (DNA): TGTGCCAGCAGGGAACAGGGGGGTGGAAACACCATATATTTT. Encoded protein: CASREQGGGNTIYF. The genes are TRBV7-2 and TRBJ1-3; 8 bases line up with TRBD1. The V gene end was trimmed by 6 bases and the J gene end by 3 bases; junction bases not matched to a gene: 4. The CDR3 consists of 14 residues. CDR1 is SGHTA and CDR2 is FQGNSA in the germline V gene.

V and J are TRBV6-2 or TRBV6-3 and TRBJ2-1, with a tentative D call TRBD1 (5 bases). The CDR3 has 11 amino acids. Germline assignment: CDR1 MNHEY and CDR2 SVGEGT. V lost 5 bases and J lost 13, with 12 bases in between. CDR3 coding DNA: TGTGCCAGCAGTACCGGGCAGGGTCAGTTCTTC. This sequence encodes CASSTGQGQFF.

V gene TRBV10-3 combines with J gene TRBJ1-1, with D unresolved. V shed 9 bases and J shed 0 bases, with 11 bases lying between them. Germline V CDR1 and CDR2: ENHRY, SYGVKD. This CDR3 has 13 residues. CDR3 protein: CAIGRDMNTEAFF. The CDR3 DNA is TGTGCCATTGGACGGGATATGAACACTGAAGCTTTCTTT.

The genes are TRBV3-1 (or the pseudogene TRBV3-2) and TRBJ1-3; no reliable D call. The CDR3 has 13 residues. CDR1 and CDR2 (germline): LGHDT, YNNKEL (reference sequence). V dropped 2 bases and J dropped 1 base, with 3 bases sitting between them. The CDR3 nucleotides read TGTGCCAGCAGCCAAACATCTGGAAACACCATATATTTT. This sequence encodes CASSQTSGNTIYF.

V and J are TRBV12-5 and TRBJ2-1, with 8 bases identical to TRBD2. The junction had 14 bases not matched to a gene; V was cut back by 3 bases and J by 10 bases. Germline CDR1 is LGHNT and CDR2 is FRNRAP. The CDR3 is 16 residues long. The CDR3 coding sequence is TGTGCTAGTGGTTTCCTCGGGGGGGGGCCCGGCGGGGAGCAGTTCTTC. Its protein is CASGFLGGGPGGEQFF.

This chain links TRBV7-3 with TRBJ1-6, with 8 positions matching TRBD1. Germline CDR1 and CDR2: SGHTA and FQGTGA. With 6 bases clipped from V and 5 bases from J, the junction kept 9 bases outside the gene matches. The CDR3 runs 16 residues. In DNA, the CDR3 is TGTGCCAGCAGTGTGGACAGGGCCGAGAATAATTCACCCCTCCACTTT. This gives the protein CASSVDRAENNSPLHF.